These 9 T cell receptor beta chains were all obtained from the same sample, sequenced in a study of T cells in Graves' hyperthyroidism and ophthalmopathy (dated by TCRdb to about 2019). Libraries were constructed by multiplex PCR. Reads for this sample came from an Illumina HiSeq 2000. The TCR beta CDR3 regions were amplified from the RNA transcripts. For the first round of RT-PCR on the TCR CDR3, the HTBI primer set was used together with the Qiagen OneStep RT-PCR kit. TCRdb took the public reads, trimmed them with fastp at Q25, ran MiXCR for clone calling and kept in-frame beta chains. When rows share a CDR3 protein, they turn into one entry using the most common DNA and genes. The sample data list about 160,000 distinct CDR3 sequences, and less than 10% of these were observed just once. Approximately 20% of the sample goes to the ten largest clones. The sequencing sample was made of blood. Source of these receptors: a woman under 30 with Graves' hyperthyroidism that later progressed to Graves' ophthalmopathy.

This clonotype was recorded many times. The chain couples TRBV29-1 to TRBJ2-7, with D possibly TRBD2 on 6 matching bases. The CDR3 is 12 residues long. V was shortened by 7 bases and J by 5 bases, with 15 bases between the two germline ends. In germline, CDR1 is SQVTM, CDR2 ANQGSEA. CDR3 DNA sequence: TGCAGCGCCAGGGACTTTCGGGACGAGCAGTACTTC. Its protein is CSARDFRDEQYF.

Points on this clonotype: Possible read error: a much larger clone is one base away. The V call is TRBV6-2 or TRBV6-3, the J call TRBJ2-5; TRBD1 is a possible D gene (6 bases). Germline V lookup: CDR1 MNHEY, CDR2 SVGEGT. CDR3 size: 15 residues. CDR3 amino acids: CVSDSLRGGVKTQYF. For the CDR3, the DNA is TGTGTCAGCGACTCCCTCAGGGGTGGCGTGAAGACCCAGTACTTC.

The chain uses TRBV6-1 and TRBJ2-7; 11 bases are shared with TRBD2. The CDR3 is 15 amino acids. Per germline, CDR1 MNHNS and CDR2 SASEGT. J lost 1 base, V lost 5 bases, and 4 bases had no gene match. The CDR3 reads CASSLGLAESYEQYF. The DNA for the CDR3 is TGTGCCAGCAGTTTGGGACTAGCGGAATCCTACGAGCAGTACTTC.

In its sample, this clonotype was seen a few times. CDR3 nucleotide sequence: TGTGCCAGCAGCGCGAGGCGGGGGGTCGATGAGCAGTTCTTC. This encodes CASSARRGVDEQFF. The chain links TRBV9 to TRBJ2-1; 8 bases fit TRBD2. Germline V gene data show CDR1 as SGDLS and CDR2 as YYNGEE. The length of the CDR3 is 14 residues. V dropped 3 bases and J dropped 8; count of bases not matched to a gene: 7.

This clonotype appeared many times. V gene TRBV14 combines with J gene TRBJ2-1, with TRBD2 matching 11 bases. Germline V gene data show CDR1 as SGHDN and CDR2 as FVKESK. The CDR3 loop spans 16 amino acids. V dropped 0 bases and J dropped 6; count of bases not matched to a gene: 4. CDR3 nucleotides: TGTGCCAGCAGCCAAGATGGTAGCGGGAGGGCCAATGAGCAGTTCTTC. It encodes CASSQDGSGRANEQFF.

V is TRBV7-6 and J is TRBJ1-3, with D unresolved. The CDR3 runs to 15 residues. V was pared by 0 bases and J by 4 bases, with 10 bases between. Germline values: CDR1 SGHVS, CDR2 FNYEAQ. CDR3 bases: TGTGCCAGCAGCTTAGCAGGTGTTTCGGGAAACACCATATATTTT. Translating it yields CASSLAGVSGNTIYF.

In this sample, this clonotype turned up many times. The chain joins TRBV6-1 to TRBJ1-1; D gene uncertain. The CDR3 has 15 amino acids. CDR1 and CDR2 (germline): MNHNS, SASEGT. Trimming left V 5 bases short and J 1 base short, with 14 bases between. In DNA, the CDR3 is TGTGCCAGCAGTTCGGCCAAACGGGGGAACACTGAAGCTTTCTTT. Protein: CASSSAKRGNTEAFF.

In its sample, this clonotype was seen many times. The V call is TRBV20-1, the J call TRBJ2-5; 9 nucleotides agree with TRBD1. The CDR3 spans 14 residues. Germline CDR1 is DFQATT and CDR2 is SNEGSKA (reference sequence). V was pared by 4 bases and J by 4 bases, with 7 bases of the junction left unmatched. CDR3 amino acids: CSATDRGRPETQYF. CDR3 sequence (DNA): TGCAGTGCTACGGACAGGGGTCGTCCAGAGACCCAGTACTTC.

This clonotype was found many times. The J gene is TRBJ2-2, the V gene TRBV12-3 or TRBV12-4, with a weak D call TRBD1 (6 bases). V was shortened by 3 bases and J by 7 bases, with 12 bases between the two germline ends. The CDR3 totals 14 residues. The CDR3 nucleotides are TGTGCCAGCAGTTTTAGACAGGCTAACGGGGAGCTGTTTTTT. Translated, it gives CASSFRQANGELFF.